This T cell receptor (beta chain) was captured in a study of T cells in Graves' hyperthyroidism and ophthalmopathy. What was amplified from RNA transcripts were TCR beta CDR3 regions. The primer set for the first-round RT-PCR of the TCR CDR3 was HTBI. Each CDR3 protein is one row after TCRdb ran MiXCR on the multiplex PCR reads. The repertoire includes fewer than 650,000 distinct CDR3 sequences, approximately 15% of them detected once, and 5.8% sits in the top ten. Germline CDR1 reads SGHNT; CDR2 reads YYREEE (reference sequence). The CDR3 is made up of 12 amino acids. V was pared by 3 bases and J by 8 bases, with 3 bases of the junction left unmatched. This clonotype was counted ten times or more.

The source is a woman in her twenties or thirties with Graves' hyperthyroidism that later progressed to Graves' ophthalmopathy. J is TRBJ1-2 and V is TRBV5-4, with 8 bases matching TRBD1. The sample consisted of blood. The chain's CDR3 is CASSSDREGYTF. The CDR3 DNA reads TGTGCCAGCAGCTCGGACAGGGAGGGCTACACCTTC.